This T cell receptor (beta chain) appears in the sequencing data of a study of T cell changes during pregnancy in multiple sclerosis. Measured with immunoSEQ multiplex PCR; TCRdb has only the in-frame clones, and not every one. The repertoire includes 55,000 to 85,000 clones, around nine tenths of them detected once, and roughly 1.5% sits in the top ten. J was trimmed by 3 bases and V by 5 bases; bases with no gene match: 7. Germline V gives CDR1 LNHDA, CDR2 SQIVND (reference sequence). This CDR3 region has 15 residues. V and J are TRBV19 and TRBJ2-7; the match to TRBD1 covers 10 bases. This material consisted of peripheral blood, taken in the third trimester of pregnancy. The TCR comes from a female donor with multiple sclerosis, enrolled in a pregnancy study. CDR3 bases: TGTGCCAGTAGTTCGGGACAGGGGAGCCACTACGAGCAGTACTTC. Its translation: CASSSGQGSHYEQYF.